What follows is one T cell receptor beta chain and its context. These data belong to a study of blood T cell repertoires in COVID-19. On the study more broadly: Donors in the United States, Italy and Spain gave samples during acute or convalescent COVID-19. The analysed material was cDNA or gDNA that came from T cells, B-cell-depleted T cells, or PBMCs.

Original processing notes: Estimation of nucleated cell counts relied on the amplification of reference gene primers. The repertoire was sequenced with immunoSEQ multiplex PCR; TCRdb's copy has only in-frame clones and lacks some. That table is the source of V, J and clone size, and D and trimming were worked out from the DNA. The table has under 300,000 clones, 79% seen once. V was shortened by 0 bases and J by 5 bases, with 6 bases between the two germline ends. The germline gives CDR1 GTSNPN, CDR2 SVGIG (reference sequence). The CDR3 consists of 12 residues. This sequence originates from a middle-aged woman with active or convalescent COVID-19. V gene TRBV30 combines with J gene TRBJ2-3; D is unclear. What was sequenced was peripheral blood. This CDR3 reads CAWSVSGDTQYF. Written as DNA, the CDR3 is TGTGCCTGGAGTGTTTCCGGAGATACGCAGTATTTT.